Listed here is a single TCR beta chain. Diagnoses were established using clinical symptoms, serum thyroxine and TRAb, thyroid ultrasound and orbital computed tomography. The data were taken from a study of T cells in Graves' hyperthyroidism and ophthalmopathy. Germline loops: CDR1 LGHDT, CDR2 YNNKEL (reference sequence). This CDR3 is 16 amino acids long. Trimming stripped 3 bases from V and 2 bases from J, with 14 bases between. Researchers amplified the TCR beta CDR3 regions from RNA transcripts. TCR CDR3 underwent first-round RT-PCR with the HTBI primer set. TCRdb reanalysed the multiplex PCR reads using MiXCR and keeps one entry per CDR3 protein. The sample includes about 330,000 distinct CDR3 sequences, 12% to 15% of them seen just once.

Source material: blood. The source of this sequence is a woman aged 40 to 50 with Graves' ophthalmopathy. V gene TRBV3-1 combines with J gene TRBJ2-1; D is possibly TRBD1 or TRBD2 (5 bases each). The CDR3 nucleotides read TGTGCCAGCAGCCAGGATGAGGGGTCCCCCTACAATGAGCAGTTCTTC. The encoded protein is CASSQDEGSPYNEQFF.